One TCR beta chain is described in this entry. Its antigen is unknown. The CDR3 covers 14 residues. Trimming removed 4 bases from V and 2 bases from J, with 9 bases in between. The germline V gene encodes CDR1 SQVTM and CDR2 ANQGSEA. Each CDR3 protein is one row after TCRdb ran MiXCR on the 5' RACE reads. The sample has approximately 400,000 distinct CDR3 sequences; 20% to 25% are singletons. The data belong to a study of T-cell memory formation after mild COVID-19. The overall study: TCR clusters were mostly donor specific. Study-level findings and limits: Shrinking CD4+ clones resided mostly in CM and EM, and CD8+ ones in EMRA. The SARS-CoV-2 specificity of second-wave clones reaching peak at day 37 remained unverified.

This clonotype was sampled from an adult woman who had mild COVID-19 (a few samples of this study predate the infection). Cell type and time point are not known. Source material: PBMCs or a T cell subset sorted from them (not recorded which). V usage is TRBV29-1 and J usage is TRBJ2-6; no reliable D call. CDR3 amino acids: CSVVVAAGANVLTF. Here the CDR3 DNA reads TGCAGCGTTGTGGTGGCAGCTGGGGCCAACGTCCTGACTTTC.